This T cell receptor (beta chain) appears in the sequencing data of a study of T cells in Graves' hyperthyroidism and ophthalmopathy. The source material, RNA transcripts, was used to amplify TCR beta CDR3 regions. RT-PCR in the first round (using the HTBI primer set) targeted the TCR CDR3. TCRdb re-called the multiplex PCR reads through MiXCR, storing one row per CDR3 protein. Among hundreds of thousands of distinct CDR3 sequences listed, approximately 18% were seen once. Uncontrolled infection, other autoimmune disease, pregnancy or lactation excluded patients. Before ophthalmopathy appeared, progressors gave blood at initial hyperthyroidism diagnosis. Isolation of PBMCs was performed on about 10 ml fresh peripheral blood. Sequencing used blood. The clonotype comes from a woman aged 50 to 60 with Graves' hyperthyroidism that later progressed to Graves' ophthalmopathy.

The CDR3 nucleotides read TGTGCCAGCAGCTTGGAAGGGGGCGCCACCCGCTACACCTTC. Its protein product is CASSLEGGATRYTF. This chain uses TRBV13 with TRBJ1-2, with 7 bases fitting TRBD1. Germline V gene lookup returns CDR1 PRHDT and CDR2 FYEKMQ (reference sequence). The CDR3 sequence is 14 residues long. Losses at the gene ends were 3 bases for V and 9 bases for J; bases not matched to a gene: 10.